The clone carrying this T cell receptor (beta chain) was recorded a few times. A J-beta primer mix and a sample-barcoded 5' primer were used in a second PCR of about 7 to 11 cycles. MiXCR, applied by TCRdb to the 5' RACE reads, yields one record per CDR3 protein. The sample carries roughly 1,100,000 distinct CDR3 sequences, almost 25% recorded once. The source of the sample is a study of blood T cells in healthy people across ages. Per the germline V gene, CDR1 is SNHLY and CDR2 is FYNNEI. V lost 6 bases and J lost 2, with 15 bases in between. The CDR3 runs 15 residues. This sample was also put to use in a study of T cells of mothers and their children.

The source of this sequence is a girl aged 2 to 10 in good health. Specimen: blood. J is TRBJ2-3 and V is TRBV2; a weak D match, TRBD2 (5 bases). The DNA of the CDR3 is TGTGCCAGCAGATCGGGAATAAAACACACAGATACGCAGTATTTT. Encoded protein: CASRSGIKHTDTQYF.